The 3 T cell receptor beta chains below were found in one sample sequenced in a study of T cell changes during pregnancy in multiple sclerosis. Generated by immunoSEQ multiplex PCR, the TCRdb table keeps only in-frame clones and is missing some. Here the sample spans some 79,000 clones, around 90% being singletons. The sample here was CD4+ T cells from peripheral blood mononuclear cells, taken in the second trimester of pregnancy. Receptor source: a female donor with multiple sclerosis, enrolled in a pregnancy study.

CDR3 sequence: CASSAGTLTTDTQYF. The CDR3 nucleotides are TGCGCCAGCAGCGCCGGGACTCTCACCACAGATACGCAGTATTTT. V usage is TRBV4-3 and J usage is TRBJ2-3; D possibly corresponds to TRBD2 (6 bases). The ends were cut back, 5 bases at V and 2 bases at J, with 14 bases in the middle. This CDR3 comprises 15 residues. Germline V gives CDR1 LGHNA, CDR2 YSLEER.

This chain connects TRBV6-1 to TRBJ2-1; D gene unclear. Trimming removed 2 bases from V and 8 bases from J, with 16 bases in between. Germline V gene data show CDR1 as MNHNS and CDR2 as SASEGT. CDR3 length: 15 amino acids. In nucleotides, the CDR3 is TGTGCCAGCAGTGAATACCCCCCTAGAAGCGATGAGCAGTTCTTC. This sequence encodes CASSEYPPRSDEQFF.

V and J are TRBV9 and TRBJ2-3; TRBD2 might be the D (7 bases). V lost 4 bases to trimming and J lost 6 bases, with 12 bases between them. The CDR3 consists of 13 residues. CDR1 and CDR2 (germline): SGDLS, YYNGEE. The CDR3 DNA reads as TGTGCCAGCAGCTCCGGGGGGCGGGATACGCAGTATTTT. It yields the protein CASSSGGRDTQYF.